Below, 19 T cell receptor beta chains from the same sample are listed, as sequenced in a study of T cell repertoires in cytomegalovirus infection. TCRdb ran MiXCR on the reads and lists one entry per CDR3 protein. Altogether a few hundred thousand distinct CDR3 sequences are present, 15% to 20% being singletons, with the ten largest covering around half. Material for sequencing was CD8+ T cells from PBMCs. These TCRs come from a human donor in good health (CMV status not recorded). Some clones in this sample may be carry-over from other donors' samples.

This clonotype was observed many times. In DNA, the CDR3 is TGTGCCAGCAGCTTACTCGGCGGGGGGGCCTCCTACGAGCAGTACTTC. It encodes CASSLLGGGASYEQYF. The V and J genes are TRBV7-2 and TRBJ2-7, with 9 bases lining up with TRBD2. The CDR3 runs to 16 residues. Unmatched junction bases numbered 5, after V lost 2 bases and J lost 0 bases. In germline, CDR1 is SGHTA, CDR2 FQGNSA.

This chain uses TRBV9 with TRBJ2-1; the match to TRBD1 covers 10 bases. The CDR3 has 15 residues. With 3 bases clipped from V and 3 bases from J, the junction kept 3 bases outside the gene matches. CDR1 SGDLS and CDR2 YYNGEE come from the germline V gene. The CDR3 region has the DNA TGTGCCAGCAGCGGAGGGACAGGGGTCTACAATGAGCAGTTCTTC. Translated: CASSGGTGVYNEQFF.

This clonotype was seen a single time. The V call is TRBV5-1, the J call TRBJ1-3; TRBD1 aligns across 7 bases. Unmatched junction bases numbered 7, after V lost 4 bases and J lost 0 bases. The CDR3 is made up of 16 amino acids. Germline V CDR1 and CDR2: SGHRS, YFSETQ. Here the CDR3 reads CASSLWDSNSGNTIYF. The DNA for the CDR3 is TGCGCCAGCAGCCTTTGGGACAGCAACTCTGGAAACACCATATATTTT.

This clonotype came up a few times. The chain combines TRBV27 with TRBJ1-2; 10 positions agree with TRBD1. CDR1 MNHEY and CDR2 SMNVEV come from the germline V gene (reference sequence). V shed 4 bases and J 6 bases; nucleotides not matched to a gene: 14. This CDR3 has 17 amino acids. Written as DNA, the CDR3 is TGTGCCAGCAGTTCCCTCCTTCGGGGACAGGGGTTGGATGGCTACACCTTC. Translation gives CASSSLLRGQGLDGYTF.

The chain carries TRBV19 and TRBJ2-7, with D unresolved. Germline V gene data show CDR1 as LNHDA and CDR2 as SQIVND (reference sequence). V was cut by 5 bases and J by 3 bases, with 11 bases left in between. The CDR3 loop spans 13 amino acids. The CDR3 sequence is CASSFGSRYEQYF. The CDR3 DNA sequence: TGTGCCAGTAGTTTTGGGTCCCGCTACGAGCAGTACTTC.

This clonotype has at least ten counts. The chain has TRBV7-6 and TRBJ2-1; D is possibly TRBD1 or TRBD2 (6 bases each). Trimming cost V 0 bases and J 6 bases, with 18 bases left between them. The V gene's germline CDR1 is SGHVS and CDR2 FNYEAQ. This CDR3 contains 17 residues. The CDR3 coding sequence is TGTGCCAGCAGCTTAGCGTCTGGGGGGCCGATATTCAATGAGCAGTTCTTC. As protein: CASSLASGGPIFNEQFF.

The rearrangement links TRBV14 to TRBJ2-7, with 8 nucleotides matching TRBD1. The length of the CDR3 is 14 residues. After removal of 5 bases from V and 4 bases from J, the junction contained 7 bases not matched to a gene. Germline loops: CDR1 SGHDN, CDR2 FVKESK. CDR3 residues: CASSTDGTGYEQYF. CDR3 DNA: TGTGCCAGCAGCACCGACGGGACAGGTTACGAGCAGTACTTC. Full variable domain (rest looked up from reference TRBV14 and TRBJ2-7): EAGVTQFPSHSVIEKGQTVTLRCDPISGHDNLYWYRRVMGKEIKFLLHFVKESKQDESGMPNNRFLAERTGGTYSTLKVQPAELEDSGVYFCASSTDGTGYEQYFGPGTRLTVT.

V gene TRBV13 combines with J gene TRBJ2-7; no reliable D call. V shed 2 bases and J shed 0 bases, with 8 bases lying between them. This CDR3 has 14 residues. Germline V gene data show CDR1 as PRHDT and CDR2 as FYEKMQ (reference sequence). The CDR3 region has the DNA TGTGCCAGCAGCTTATCACTGAACTCCTACGAGCAGTACTTC. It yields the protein CASSLSLNSYEQYF.

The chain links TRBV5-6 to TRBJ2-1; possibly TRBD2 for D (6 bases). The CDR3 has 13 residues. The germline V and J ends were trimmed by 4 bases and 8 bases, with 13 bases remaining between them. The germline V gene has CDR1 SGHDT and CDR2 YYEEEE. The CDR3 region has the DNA TGTGCCAGCAGCGTGCGGGGTTCAGATGAGCAGTTCTTC. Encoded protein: CASSVRGSDEQFF.

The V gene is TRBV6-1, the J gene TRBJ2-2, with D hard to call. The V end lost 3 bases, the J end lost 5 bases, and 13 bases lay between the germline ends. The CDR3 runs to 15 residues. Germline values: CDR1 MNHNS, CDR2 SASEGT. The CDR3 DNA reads TGTGCCAGCAGTGATGATGCGTTCATTACCGGGGAGCTGTTTTTT. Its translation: CASSDDAFITGELFF.

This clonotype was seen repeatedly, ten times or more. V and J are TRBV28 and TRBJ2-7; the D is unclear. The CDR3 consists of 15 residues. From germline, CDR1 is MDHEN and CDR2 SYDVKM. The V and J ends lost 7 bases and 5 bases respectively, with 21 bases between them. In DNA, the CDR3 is TGTGCCAGCACCCCTGGTGGGGAAGTTCCCCACGAGCAGTACTTC. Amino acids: CASTPGGEVPHEQYF.

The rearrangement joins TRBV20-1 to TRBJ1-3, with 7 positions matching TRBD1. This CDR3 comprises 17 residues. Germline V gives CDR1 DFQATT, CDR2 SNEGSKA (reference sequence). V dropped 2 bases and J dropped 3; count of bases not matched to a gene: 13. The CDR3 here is CSARWPGQEDGGNTIYF. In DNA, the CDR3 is TGCAGTGCTAGATGGCCCGGACAGGAGGACGGTGGAAACACCATATATTTT.

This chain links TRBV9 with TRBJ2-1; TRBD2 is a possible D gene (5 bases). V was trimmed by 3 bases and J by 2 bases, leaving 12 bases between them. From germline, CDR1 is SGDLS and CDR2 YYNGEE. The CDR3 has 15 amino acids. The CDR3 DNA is TGTGCCAGCAGCGCGGGCCCGAGGGCCTACAATGAGCAGTTCTTC. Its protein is CASSAGPRAYNEQFF. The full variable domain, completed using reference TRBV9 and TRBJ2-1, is DSGVTQTPKHLITATGQRVTLRCSPRSGDLSVYWYQQSLDQGLQFLIQYYNGEERAKGNILERFSAQQFPDLHSELNLSSLELGDSALYFCASSAGPRAYNEQFFGPGTRLTVL.

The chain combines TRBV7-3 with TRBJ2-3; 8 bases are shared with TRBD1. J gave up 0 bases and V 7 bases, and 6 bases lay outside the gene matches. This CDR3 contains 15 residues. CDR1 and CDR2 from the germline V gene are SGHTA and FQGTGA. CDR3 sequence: CASNPTGASTDTQYF. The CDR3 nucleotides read TGTGCCAGCAATCCGACAGGGGCTAGCACAGATACGCAGTATTTT.

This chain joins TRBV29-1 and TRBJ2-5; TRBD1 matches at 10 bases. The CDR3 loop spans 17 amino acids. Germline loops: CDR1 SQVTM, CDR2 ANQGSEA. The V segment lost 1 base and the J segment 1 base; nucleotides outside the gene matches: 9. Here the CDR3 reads CSVEGGPGQGPQETQYF. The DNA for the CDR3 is TGCAGCGTTGAAGGCGGCCCGGGACAGGGGCCCCAAGAGACCCAGTACTTC.

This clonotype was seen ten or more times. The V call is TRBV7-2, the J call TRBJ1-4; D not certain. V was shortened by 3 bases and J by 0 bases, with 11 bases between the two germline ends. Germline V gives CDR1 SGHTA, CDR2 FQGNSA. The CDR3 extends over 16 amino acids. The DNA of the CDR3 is TGTGCCAGCAGCTTTTTCCGGCCTGCAACTAATGAAAAACTGTTTTTT. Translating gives CASSFFRPATNEKLFF.

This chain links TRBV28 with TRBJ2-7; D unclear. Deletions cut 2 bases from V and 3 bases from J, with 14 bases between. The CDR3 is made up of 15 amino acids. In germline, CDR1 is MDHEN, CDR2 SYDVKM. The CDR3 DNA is TGTGCCAGCAGTTTACTTGTGGGCCGAGTCTACGAGCAGTACTTC. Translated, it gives CASSLLVGRVYEQYF.

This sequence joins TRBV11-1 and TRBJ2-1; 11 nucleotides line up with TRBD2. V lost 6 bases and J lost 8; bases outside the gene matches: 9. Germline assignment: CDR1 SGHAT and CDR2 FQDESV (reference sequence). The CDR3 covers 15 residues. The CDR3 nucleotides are TGTGCCAGCAGTTACACCGGGACTAGCGGTGATGAGCAGTTCTTC. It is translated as CASSYTGTSGDEQFF. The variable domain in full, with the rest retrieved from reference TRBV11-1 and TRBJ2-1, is EAEVAQSPRYKITEKSQAVAFWCDPISGHATLYWYRQILGQGPELLVQFQDESVVDDSQLPKDRFSAERLKGVDSTLKIQPAELGDSAMYLCASSYTGTSGDEQFFGPGTRLTVL.

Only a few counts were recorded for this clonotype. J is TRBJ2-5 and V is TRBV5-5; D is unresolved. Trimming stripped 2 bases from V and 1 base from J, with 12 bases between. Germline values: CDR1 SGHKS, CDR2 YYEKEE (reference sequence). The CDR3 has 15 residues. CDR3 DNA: TGTGCCAGCAGCTTTTTTGGGAACCCCCAAGAGACCCAGTACTTC. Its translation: CASSFFGNPQETQYF. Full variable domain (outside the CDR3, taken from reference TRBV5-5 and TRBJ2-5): DAGVTQSPTHLIKTRGQQVTLRCSPISGHKSVSWYQQVLGQGPQFIFQYYEKEERGRGNFPDRFSARQFPNYSSELNVNALLLGDSALYLCASSFFGNPQETQYFGPGTRLLVL.